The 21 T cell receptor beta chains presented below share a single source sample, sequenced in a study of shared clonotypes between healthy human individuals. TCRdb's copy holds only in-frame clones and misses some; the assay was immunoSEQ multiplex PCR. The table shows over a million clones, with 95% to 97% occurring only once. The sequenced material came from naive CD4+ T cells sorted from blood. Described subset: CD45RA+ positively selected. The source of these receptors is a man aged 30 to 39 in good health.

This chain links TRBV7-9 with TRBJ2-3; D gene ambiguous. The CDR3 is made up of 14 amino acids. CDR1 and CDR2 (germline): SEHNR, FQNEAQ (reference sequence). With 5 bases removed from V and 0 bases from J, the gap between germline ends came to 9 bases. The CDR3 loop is CASSRTASTDTQYF. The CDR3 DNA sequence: TGTGCCAGCAGCAGGACGGCGAGCACAGATACGCAGTATTTT.

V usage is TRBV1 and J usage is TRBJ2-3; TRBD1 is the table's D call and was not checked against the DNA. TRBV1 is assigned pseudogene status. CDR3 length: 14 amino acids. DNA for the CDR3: TGCACCAGCAGCCGACAGGGGACTGCAGATACGCAGTATTTT. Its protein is CTSSRQGTADTQYF.

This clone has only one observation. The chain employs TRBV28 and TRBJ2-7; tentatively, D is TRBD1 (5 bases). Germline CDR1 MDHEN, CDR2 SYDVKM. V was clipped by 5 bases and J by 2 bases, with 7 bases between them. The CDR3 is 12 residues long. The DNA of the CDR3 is TGTGCCAGCAGTGTACAGGCCTACGAGCAGTACTTC. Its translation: CASSVQAYEQYF.

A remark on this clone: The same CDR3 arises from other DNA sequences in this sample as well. The DNA for the CDR3 is TGTGCCAGCAGTCAGGAGACCCAGTACTTC. Protein sequence: CASSQETQYF. The chain employs TRBV2 and TRBJ2-5; D is undetermined. The germline gives CDR1 SNHLY, CDR2 FYNNEI. V was shortened by 5 bases and J by 5 bases, with 3 bases between the two germline ends. CDR3 length: 10 amino acids.

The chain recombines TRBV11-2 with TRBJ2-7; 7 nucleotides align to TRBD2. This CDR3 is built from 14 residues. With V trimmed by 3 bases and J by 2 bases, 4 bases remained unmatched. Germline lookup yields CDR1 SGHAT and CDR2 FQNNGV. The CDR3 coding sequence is TGTGCCAGCAGCTTTACGGGGGGTCCCTACGAGCAGTACTTC. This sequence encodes CASSFTGGPYEQYF.

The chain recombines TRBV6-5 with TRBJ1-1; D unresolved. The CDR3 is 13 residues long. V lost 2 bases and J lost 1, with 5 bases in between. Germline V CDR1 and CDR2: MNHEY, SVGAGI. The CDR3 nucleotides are TGTGCCAGCAGTTACGCCGGGAACACTGAAGCTTTCTTT. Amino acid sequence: CASSYAGNTEAFF.

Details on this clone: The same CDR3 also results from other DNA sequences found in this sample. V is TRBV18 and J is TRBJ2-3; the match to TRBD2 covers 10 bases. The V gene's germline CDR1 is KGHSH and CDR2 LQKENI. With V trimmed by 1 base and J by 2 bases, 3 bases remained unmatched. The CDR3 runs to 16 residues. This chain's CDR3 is CASSPLAGGPTDTQYF. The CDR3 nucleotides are TGTGCCAGCTCACCACTAGCGGGAGGTCCCACAGATACGCAGTATTTT.

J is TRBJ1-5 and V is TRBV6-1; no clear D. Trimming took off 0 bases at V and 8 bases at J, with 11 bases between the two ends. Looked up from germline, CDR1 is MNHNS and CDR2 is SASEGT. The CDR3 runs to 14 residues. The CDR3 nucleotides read TGTGCCAGCAGTGAAGCCTCCGGTCCTGAGCCCCAGCATTTT. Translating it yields CASSEASGPEPQHF.

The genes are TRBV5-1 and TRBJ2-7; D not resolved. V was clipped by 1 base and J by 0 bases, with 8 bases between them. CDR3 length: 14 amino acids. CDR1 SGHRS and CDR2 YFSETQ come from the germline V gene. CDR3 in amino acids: CASSLSASSYEQYF. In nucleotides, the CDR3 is TGCGCCAGCAGCTTGAGCGCCAGCTCCTACGAGCAGTACTTC.

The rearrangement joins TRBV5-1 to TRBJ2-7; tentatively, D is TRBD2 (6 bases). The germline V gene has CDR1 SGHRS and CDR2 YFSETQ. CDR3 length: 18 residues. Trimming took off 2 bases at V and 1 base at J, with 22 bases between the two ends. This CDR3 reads CASSFGRSGTHLSYEQYF. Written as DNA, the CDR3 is TGCGCCAGCAGCTTCGGGCGTTCCGGGACTCATCTTTCCTACGAGCAGTACTTC.

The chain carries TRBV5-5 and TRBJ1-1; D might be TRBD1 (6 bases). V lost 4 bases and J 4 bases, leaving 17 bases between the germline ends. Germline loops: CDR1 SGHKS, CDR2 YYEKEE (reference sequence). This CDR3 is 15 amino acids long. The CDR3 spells CASSPLQGPGTEAFF. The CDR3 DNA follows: TGTGCCAGCAGCCCATTACAGGGTCCGGGCACTGAAGCTTTCTTT.

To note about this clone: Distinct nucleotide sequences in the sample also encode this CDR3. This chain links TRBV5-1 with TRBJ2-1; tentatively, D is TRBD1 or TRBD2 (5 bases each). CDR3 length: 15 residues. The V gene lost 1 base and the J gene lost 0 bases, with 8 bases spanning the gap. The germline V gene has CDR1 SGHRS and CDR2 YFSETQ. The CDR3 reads CASSLTGTSYNEQFF. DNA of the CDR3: TGCGCCAGCAGCTTGACCGGGACCTCCTACAATGAGCAGTTCTTC.

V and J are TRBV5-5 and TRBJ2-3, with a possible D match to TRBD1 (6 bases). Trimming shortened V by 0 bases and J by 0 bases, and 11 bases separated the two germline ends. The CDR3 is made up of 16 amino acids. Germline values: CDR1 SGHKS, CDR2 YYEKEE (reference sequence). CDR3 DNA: TGTGCCAGCAGCTTGGCGCCAGGGGTTAGCACAGATACGCAGTATTTT. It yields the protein CASSLAPGVSTDTQYF.

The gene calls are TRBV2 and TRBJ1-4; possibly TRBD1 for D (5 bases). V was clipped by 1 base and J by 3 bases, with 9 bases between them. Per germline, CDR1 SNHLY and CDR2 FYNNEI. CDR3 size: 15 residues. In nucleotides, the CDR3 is TGTGCCAGCAGTGAAGGGCTGGGGCCTAATGAAAAACTGTTTTTT. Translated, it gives CASSEGLGPNEKLFF.

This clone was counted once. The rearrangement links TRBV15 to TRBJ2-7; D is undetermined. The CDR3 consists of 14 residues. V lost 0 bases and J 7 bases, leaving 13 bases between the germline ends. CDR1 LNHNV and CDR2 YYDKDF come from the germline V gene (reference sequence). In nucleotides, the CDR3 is TGTGCCACCAGCAGAGATCTAGGTGCGGAGGAGCAGTACTTC. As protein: CATSRDLGAEEQYF.

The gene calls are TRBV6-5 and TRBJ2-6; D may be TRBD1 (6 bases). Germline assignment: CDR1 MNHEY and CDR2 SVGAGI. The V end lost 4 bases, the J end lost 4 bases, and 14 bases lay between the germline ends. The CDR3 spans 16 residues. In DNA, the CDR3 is TGTGCCAGCAGTTCCCTCGCAAGGGGGGGGGCCAACGTCCTGACTTTC. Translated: CASSSLARGGANVLTF.

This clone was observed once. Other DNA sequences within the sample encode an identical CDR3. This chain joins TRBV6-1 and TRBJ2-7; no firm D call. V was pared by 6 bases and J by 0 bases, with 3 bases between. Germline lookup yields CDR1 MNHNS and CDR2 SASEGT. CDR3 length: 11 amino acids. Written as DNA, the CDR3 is TGTGCCAGCAGGTCCTCCTACGAGCAGTACTTC. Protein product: CASRSSYEQYF.

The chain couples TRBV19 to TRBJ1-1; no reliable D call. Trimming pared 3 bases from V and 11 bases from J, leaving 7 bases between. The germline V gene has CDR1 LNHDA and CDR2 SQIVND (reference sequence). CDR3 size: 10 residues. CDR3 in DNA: TGTGCCAGTAGTATCCCAAGGGCTTTCTTT. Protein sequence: CASSIPRAFF.

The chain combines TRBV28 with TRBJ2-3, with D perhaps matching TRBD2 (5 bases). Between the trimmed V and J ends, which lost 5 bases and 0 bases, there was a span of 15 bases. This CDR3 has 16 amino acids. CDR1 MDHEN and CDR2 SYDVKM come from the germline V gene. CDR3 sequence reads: CASSAFNQRSTDTQYF. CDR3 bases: TGTGCCAGCAGTGCCTTCAATCAGCGGAGCACAGATACGCAGTATTTT.

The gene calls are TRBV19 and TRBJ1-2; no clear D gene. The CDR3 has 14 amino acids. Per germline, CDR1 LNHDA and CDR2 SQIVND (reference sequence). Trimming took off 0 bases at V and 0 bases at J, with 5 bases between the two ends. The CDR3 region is CASSIDPANYGYTF. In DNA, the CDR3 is TGTGCCAGTAGTATAGATCCGGCTAACTATGGCTACACCTTC.

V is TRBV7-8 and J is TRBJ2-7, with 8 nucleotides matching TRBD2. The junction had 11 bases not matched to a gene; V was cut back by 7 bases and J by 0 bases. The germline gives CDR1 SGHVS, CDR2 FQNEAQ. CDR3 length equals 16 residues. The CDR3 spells CASILGGGRFSYEQYF. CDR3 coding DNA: TGTGCCAGCATCCTAGGTGGCGGGAGGTTCTCCTACGAGCAGTACTTC.